This T cell receptor beta chain was found in a study of blood T cell repertoires in COVID-19. The wider study: Samples came from the United States, Italy and Spain, spanning acute and convalescent COVID-19. In each case, the material was cDNA or gDNA derived from T cells, B-cell-depleted T cells, or PBMCs.

Study processing details: How many nucleated cells were present was estimated from reference gene primer amplification. Profiled with immunoSEQ multiplex PCR; TCRdb holds only in-frame clones, not every one. The V and J calls and clone size are taken from that table; D and trimming were inferred from the DNA. The sample shows 200,000 to 250,000 clones, about four fifths of them seen only once. The sequenced sample consisted of peripheral blood. This TCR was sampled from a woman aged 25 to 39 who had recovered from COVID-19.

CDR3: CASSESTGGINSPLHF. The CDR3 DNA reads as TGCGCCAGCAGTGAGTCAACAGGGGGAATTAATTCACCCCTCCACTTT. The rearrangement links TRBV10-1 to TRBJ1-6; 8 nucleotides line up with TRBD1. This CDR3 is built from 16 residues. Germline values: CDR1 WNHNN, CDR2 SYGVQD (reference sequence). V trimming: 0 bases; J trimming: 6 bases; junction bases outside the gene matches: 4.